One T cell receptor (beta chain) is described in this entry. This record comes from a study of T cells expressing NK-cell markers. UMIs were included in TCR beta cDNA generated by 5'RACE template switching. TCRdb re-analyzed the 5' RACE reads; it lists each CDR3 protein once, without DNA. The table lists 550,000 or so distinct CDR3 sequences. The sample taken for sequencing was blood T cells: a sorted CD56 or NKG2C T cell subset, CD4+ or CD8+ T cells, or bulk PBMC T cells (not recorded which). This clonotype originated in a man younger than 35 in good health.

CDR3 region: CATSRISRVTSLMQYF. V usage is TRBV15 and J usage is TRBJ2-4; TCRdb designates TRBD1, a call that cannot be tested without DNA. Germline V lookup: CDR1 LNHNV, CDR2 YYDKDF (reference sequence). The CDR3 is 16 amino acids.